This note documents a single TCR beta chain sequence. V was shortened by 0 bases and J by 2 bases, with 11 bases between the two germline ends. Germline CDR1 and CDR2: ENHRY and SYGVKD. The CDR3 contains 16 residues. In the authors' workflow: Nucleated cell counts were estimated from reference gene primer amplification. Profiling relied on immunoSEQ multiplex PCR, and the TCRdb table lists in-frame clones only, not all of them. That table is the source of V, J and clone size, and D and trimming were worked out from the DNA. Here the sample spans some 140,000 clones, about 89% being singletons. The data are from a study of blood T cell repertoires in COVID-19. Study context: The samples span acute and convalescent COVID-19 from the United States, Italy and Spain. Sources were T cells, B-cell-depleted T cells, or PBMCs; the material itself was cDNA or gDNA.

The chain has TRBV10-3 and TRBJ2-1; tentative D call: TRBD2 (6 bases). The receptor's source is a man aged 45 to 65 with active or convalescent COVID-19. The source material was peripheral blood. CDR3 DNA: TGTGCCATCAGTGAGTCTAGCGGATCCACCTACAATGAGCAGTTCTTC. This gives the protein CAISESSGSTYNEQFF.